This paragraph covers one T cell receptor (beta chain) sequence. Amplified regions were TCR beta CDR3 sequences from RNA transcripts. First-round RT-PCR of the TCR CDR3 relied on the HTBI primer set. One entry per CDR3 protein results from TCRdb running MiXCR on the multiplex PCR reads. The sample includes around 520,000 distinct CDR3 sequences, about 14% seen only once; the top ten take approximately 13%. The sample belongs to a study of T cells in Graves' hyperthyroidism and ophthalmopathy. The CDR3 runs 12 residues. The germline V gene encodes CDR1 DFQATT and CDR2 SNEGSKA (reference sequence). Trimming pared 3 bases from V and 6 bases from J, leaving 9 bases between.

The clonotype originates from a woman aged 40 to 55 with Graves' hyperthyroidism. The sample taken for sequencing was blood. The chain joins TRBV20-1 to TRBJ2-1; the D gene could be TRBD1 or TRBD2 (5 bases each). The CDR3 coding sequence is TGCAGTGCTAGGTGGGACGTCAATGAGCAGTTCTTC. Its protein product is CSARWDVNEQFF.